Described below is a single T cell receptor beta chain sequence and its context. These data belong to a study of blood T cell repertoires in COVID-19. Study summary: Whether acute or convalescent, the COVID-19 samples came from the United States, Italy and Spain.

Authors' processing steps: Cell counts per sample came from amplifying reference gene primers. Repertoires were generated with immunoSEQ multiplex PCR, while TCRdb's copy carries only in-frame clones and drops some. The V and J calls and clone size are taken from that table; D and trimming were inferred from the DNA. Of about 80,000 clones listed, around 84% are singletons. This clonotype was obtained from a woman in her seventies with acute or convalescent COVID-19. Specimen: peripheral blood.

The CDR3 reads CASSSNRGRYEQYF. CDR3 nucleotides: TGCGCCAGCAGCTCTAACAGGGGGCGGTACGAGCAGTACTTC. The V call is TRBV4-1, the J call TRBJ2-7, with 9 nucleotides matching TRBD1. CDR1 is MGHRA, CDR2 YSYEKL, per germline. This CDR3 has 14 amino acids. V lost 5 bases, J lost 4 bases, and 6 bases stayed unmatched.